The 24 T cell receptor beta chains in this list originate from one sample, sequenced in a study of OX40 agonist ivuxolimab in advanced cancers. Sequencing used immunoSEQ multiplex PCR; TCRdb keeps in-frame clones, though not all of them. There are more than 50,000 clones in the sample; 80% to 90% occur only once, and about 0.6% lies in the top ten. Sequenced here: CD4+ or CD8+ T cells sorted from blood, sampled in a trial of the OX40 agonist ivuxolimab. The source is an adult with an advanced solid tumor such as melanoma, head and neck, liver or kidney cancer.

The chain is built from TRBV9 and TRBJ2-7; D may be TRBD2 (6 bases). Germline V CDR1 and CDR2: SGDLS, YYNGEE. The V gene lost 0 bases and the J gene lost 3 bases, with 10 bases spanning the gap. This CDR3 contains 14 residues. The CDR3 nucleotides read TGTGCCAGCAGCGTAGACGTTAGCGGCTACGAGCAGTACTTC. This encodes CASSVDVSGYEQYF.

The V gene is TRBV5-1, the J gene TRBJ1-1; D call uncertain. V gave up 1 base and J gave up 3 bases, with 10 bases separating them. The germline gives CDR1 SGHRS, CDR2 YFSETQ. This CDR3 has 14 residues. CDR3: CASSLTRSDTEAFF. The CDR3 coding sequence is TGCGCCAGCAGCTTGACTCGGTCGGACACTGAAGCTTTCTTT.

The chain uses TRBV10-2 and TRBJ1-1; tentative D call: TRBD1 (5 bases). Germline CDR1 is WSHSY and CDR2 is SAAADI. V was clipped by 10 bases and J by 7 bases, with 19 bases between them. The CDR3 loop spans 13 amino acids. The CDR3 spells CAIQRDFGVEAFF. Written as DNA, the CDR3 is TGCGCCATTCAGAGGGACTTCGGAGTTGAAGCTTTCTTT.

The genes are TRBV18 and TRBJ2-3, with 7 bases identical to TRBD1. CDR3 length: 15 residues. Germline V gene sequence: CDR1 KGHSH, CDR2 LQKENI. Unmatched junction bases numbered 9, after V lost 6 bases and J lost 3 bases. The CDR3 nucleotides are TGTGCCAGCTCGAATAAGGGGGCCTCGACAGATACGCAGTATTTT. Translated: CASSNKGASTDTQYF.

This clone showed up just once. V and J are TRBV30 and TRBJ2-1; 13 bases map to TRBD2. Germline trimming cut 2 bases from V and 1 base from J; bases unmatched to any gene: 5. This CDR3 spans 17 amino acids. Germline CDR1 reads GTSNPN; CDR2 reads SVGIG (reference sequence). The CDR3 here is CAWSLGTSGISYNEQFF. Written as DNA, the CDR3 is TGTGCCTGGAGTCTAGGGACTAGCGGGATTTCCTACAATGAGCAGTTCTTC.

The chain joins TRBV4-1 to TRBJ1-4; no clear D gene. Per the germline V gene, CDR1 is MGHRA and CDR2 is YSYEKL. This CDR3 contains 16 residues. V was shortened by 0 bases and J by 6 bases, with 14 bases between the two germline ends. The CDR3 loop reads CASSQDHGAGYEKLFF. The CDR3 DNA reads as TGCGCCAGCAGCCAAGATCACGGAGCGGGATATGAAAAACTGTTTTTT.

This chain connects TRBV7-2 to TRBJ2-1; TRBD1 matches 8 bases. The length of the CDR3 is 16 residues. After removal of 5 bases from V and 9 bases from J, the junction contained 15 bases not matched to a gene. The V gene's germline CDR1 is SGHTA and CDR2 FQGNSA. CDR3 loop: CASSREMTGVSGEQFF. As DNA, the CDR3 is TGTGCCAGCAGCCGTGAAATGACAGGGGTCTCGGGTGAGCAGTTCTTC.

The rearrangement joins TRBV5-1 to TRBJ1-1, with D uncertain. Germline lookup yields CDR1 SGHRS and CDR2 YFSETQ. This CDR3 region has 14 residues. Trimming took off 5 bases at V and 5 bases at J, with 16 bases between the two ends. CDR3 DNA: TGCGCCAGCAGTGAAAGGGCCCCGAGGACTGAAGCTTTCTTT. Its protein is CASSERAPRTEAFF. The variable domain in full, with the rest retrieved from reference TRBV5-1 and TRBJ1-1, is KAGVTQTPRYLIKTRGQQVTLSCSPISGHRSVSWYQQTPGQGLQFLFEYFSETQRNKGNFPGRFSGRQFSNSRSEMNVSTLELGDSALYLCASSERAPRTEAFFGQGTRLTVV.

A single count supports this clone. This chain connects TRBV6-5 to TRBJ2-1, with TRBD1 matching 9 bases. The CDR3 length is 15 residues. In germline, CDR1 is MNHEY, CDR2 SVGAGI. J was trimmed by 4 bases and V by 8 bases; bases with no gene match: 9. CDR3 sequence reads: CASGPTGGPYNEQFF. CDR3 nucleotide sequence: TGTGCCAGCGGACCGACAGGGGGACCGTACAATGAGCAGTTCTTC.

The V gene is TRBV7-6, the J gene TRBJ1-2; 7 nucleotides align to TRBD1. Germline V gives CDR1 SGHVS, CDR2 FNYEAQ. Germline trimming cut 5 bases from V and 3 bases from J; bases unmatched to any gene: 3. CDR3 size: 13 residues. CDR3 amino acids: CASSPTGDYGYTF. CDR3 bases: TGTGCCAGCAGCCCTACAGGGGACTATGGCTACACCTTC.

The chain recombines TRBV28 with TRBJ1-4; tentatively, D is TRBD1 (6 bases). CDR3 length equals 15 residues. Germline V CDR1 and CDR2: MDHEN, SYDVKM. V was pared by 4 bases and J by 4 bases, with 13 bases between. This CDR3 is CASSSPGAGNEKLFF. CDR3 DNA: TGTGCCAGCAGTTCCCCAGGGGCTGGTAATGAAAAACTGTTTTTT.

The rearrangement uses TRBV10-2 and TRBJ2-5; TRBD1 might be the D (5 bases). The ends were cut back, 8 bases at V and 2 bases at J, with 9 bases in the middle. This CDR3 comprises 12 residues. Germline CDR1 reads WSHSY; CDR2 reads SAAADI. The chain's CDR3 is CASSPGQETQYF. CDR3 sequence (DNA): TGCGCCAGCTCGCCAGGGCAAGAGACCCAGTACTTC.

The gene calls are TRBV7-9 and TRBJ2-2; a possible D gene is TRBD1 (5 bases). Germline CDR1 is SEHNR and CDR2 is FQNEAQ (reference sequence). The germline V and J ends were trimmed by 3 bases and 7 bases, with 15 bases remaining between them. The CDR3 spans 15 residues. CDR3 coding DNA: TGTGCCAGCAGCTTCTTTGGCGGAACAGGCGGGGAGCTGTTTTTT. Its translation: CASSFFGGTGGELFF.

This sequence joins TRBV29-1 and TRBJ2-5, with 13 bases matching TRBD2. Losses at the gene ends were 3 bases for V and 0 bases for J; bases not matched to a gene: 16. Germline CDR1 and CDR2: SQVTM and ANQGSEA. This CDR3 has 20 amino acids. In nucleotides, the CDR3 is TGCAGCGTTGATAGGCAGGACAGACTAGCGGGGGGAGCTTACCAAGAGACCCAGTACTTC. Translated: CSVDRQDRLAGGAYQETQYF.

This clone was counted a single time. This chain connects TRBV18 to TRBJ1-1; D possibly corresponds to TRBD1 (6 bases). The germline V gene encodes CDR1 KGHSH and CDR2 LQKENI. V was cut by 3 bases and J by 3 bases, with 11 bases left in between. This CDR3 has 14 residues. CDR3 amino acids: CASSPGRGDTEAFF. The CDR3 DNA follows: TGTGCCAGCTCACCGGGCAGGGGAGACACTGAAGCTTTCTTT.

The V and J genes are TRBV2 and TRBJ2-1, with 7 bases identical to TRBD2. Germline V lookup: CDR1 SNHLY, CDR2 FYNNEI. V lost 11 bases and J lost 10; bases outside the gene matches: 29. This CDR3 spans 18 amino acids. The DNA of the CDR3 is TGTGCCTCCCGCCTCGCGACGTCTGGACTAGGAGGGAATACGGAGCAGTTCTTC. Its protein is CASRLATSGLGGNTEQFF.

The V gene is TRBV7-9, the J gene TRBJ2-3; 7 bases map to TRBD2. Per germline, CDR1 SEHNR and CDR2 FQNEAQ (reference sequence). The J segment lost 2 bases and the V segment lost 3 bases, leaving 5 bases of the junction unmatched. This CDR3 is built from 15 residues. The CDR3 spells CASSLPSGTTDTQYF. The CDR3 region has the DNA TGTGCCAGCAGCTTGCCTAGCGGTACCACAGATACGCAGTATTTT.

This chain joins TRBV4-2 and TRBJ1-4, with a tentative D call TRBD1 (5 bases). Germline V gives CDR1 LGHNA, CDR2 YNFKEQ. The ends were cut back, 1 base at V and 0 bases at J, with 12 bases in the middle. This CDR3 contains 17 residues. CDR3 loop: CASSQVRRGATNEKLFF. CDR3 in DNA: TGTGCCAGCAGCCAAGTTAGGCGGGGGGCAACTAATGAAAAACTGTTTTTT.

The chain recombines TRBV9 with TRBJ2-3, with 8 bases identical to TRBD2. Germline assignment: CDR1 SGDLS and CDR2 YYNGEE. The CDR3 has 18 residues. With V trimmed by 0 bases and J by 5 bases, 14 bases remained unmatched. Here the CDR3 reads CASSVAGAGGPLQDTQYF. CDR3 sequence (DNA): TGTGCCAGCAGCGTAGCAGGGGCGGGAGGACCTCTCCAAGATACGCAGTATTTT.

The chain has TRBV7-9 and TRBJ2-3, with 7 positions matching TRBD1. The trim removed 5 bases at V and 2 bases at J, leaving 10 bases unmatched. Germline CDR1 and CDR2: SEHNR and FQNEAQ (reference sequence). The CDR3 is 16 amino acids. The CDR3 nucleotides are TGTGCCAGCAGCGTCGAGGGGGCCATCTCCACAGATACGCAGTATTTT. This translates into CASSVEGAISTDTQYF.

The chain uses TRBV9 and TRBJ2-1; 8 bases match TRBD2. In germline, CDR1 is SGDLS, CDR2 YYNGEE. The CDR3 contains 16 residues. Germline trimming cut 3 bases from V and 4 bases from J; bases unmatched to any gene: 9. The CDR3 protein is CASSATRGGQYNEQFF. The CDR3, as DNA: TGTGCCAGCAGCGCCACCCGCGGGGGGCAATACAATGAGCAGTTCTTC.

The gene calls are TRBV27 and TRBJ2-4, with a possible D match to TRBD2 (6 bases). V was shortened by 8 bases and J by 0 bases, with 14 bases between the two germline ends. The CDR3 has 15 amino acids. Germline-derived CDR1 and CDR2 are MNHEY and SMNVEV (reference sequence). CDR3: CASRDLDLAKNIQYF. CDR3 nucleotides: TGTGCCAGCCGGGACTTGGACCTAGCCAAAAACATTCAGTACTTC.

The J gene is TRBJ2-1, the V gene TRBV20-1; D gene unclear. CDR3 length: 11 amino acids. V was trimmed by 6 bases and J by 6 bases, leaving 9 bases between them. Germline loops: CDR1 DFQATT, CDR2 SNEGSKA (reference sequence). Here the CDR3 DNA reads TGCAGTGCCCGTCACGGCAATGAGCAGTTCTTC. Translated, it gives CSARHGNEQFF.

This chain joins TRBV28 and TRBJ2-7; D remains ambiguous. This CDR3 is built from 14 residues. Per germline, CDR1 MDHEN and CDR2 SYDVKM. V was cut by 10 bases and J by 0 bases, with 16 bases left in between. Written as DNA, the CDR3 is TGTGCCACGGGCGTGCGGACGAGCTCCTACGAGCAGTACTTC. It is translated as CATGVRTSSYEQYF.